Below are 20 T cell receptor beta chains sequenced from a single sample in a study of blood T cell repertoires in COVID-19 (dated by TCRdb to about 2020). The library was made by the immunoSEQ multiplex PCR assay. The table was pulled from immuneACCESS by TCRdb, which kept in-frame rearrangements only. Such tables lose some clones; where checked, under half of the loss comes from unresolved V genes, and the rest has no known cause. Across this sample there are 340,000 or so clones, with around four fifths seen only once. The ten largest clonotypes hold 2.5% to 3% of the sample. Material: peripheral blood. The receptors were sampled from a man aged 25 to 40 with active or convalescent COVID-19.

The chain employs TRBV3-1 (or the pseudogene TRBV3-2) and TRBJ2-4; TRBD1 agrees at 7 bases. This CDR3 spans 18 amino acids. V dropped 3 bases and J dropped 0; count of bases not matched to a gene: 11. The germline CDR1 and CDR2 sequences are LGHDT and YNNKEL (reference sequence). The CDR3 protein is CASSQDAGTELAKNIQYF. Written as DNA, the CDR3 is TGTGCCAGCAGCCAGGATGCCGGGACAGAACTAGCCAAAAACATTCAGTACTTC.

The V and J genes are TRBV11-2 and TRBJ2-7; 10 bases agree with TRBD2. The CDR3 is 15 residues long. V dropped 5 bases and J dropped 1; count of bases not matched to a gene: 5. CDR1 SGHAT and CDR2 FQNNGV come from the germline V gene. Written as DNA, the CDR3 is TGTGCCAGCAGCGAGGGACTAGCGACATCCTACGAGCAGTACTTC. Translation: CASSEGLATSYEQYF.

This chain uses TRBV5-4 with TRBJ2-4; D perhaps matches TRBD2 (5 bases). In germline, CDR1 is SGHNT, CDR2 YYREEE (reference sequence). V was clipped by 4 bases and J by 0 bases, with 14 bases between them. This CDR3 has 16 residues. The CDR3 loop reads CASSLTTGLAKNIQYF. The CDR3 DNA follows: TGTGCCAGCAGCCTTACTACGGGGTTAGCCAAAAACATTCAGTACTTC.

V gene TRBV6-5 combines with J gene TRBJ2-2; no reliable D call. The CDR3 totals 15 residues. Germline CDR1 and CDR2: MNHEY and SVGAGI. The V and J ends lost 4 bases and 0 bases respectively, with 9 bases between them. The CDR3 DNA reads as TGTGCCAGCAGTTGGAGACGACCGAACACCGGGGAGCTGTTTTTT. Protein: CASSWRRPNTGELFF.

The rearrangement links TRBV15 to TRBJ1-2, with unresolved D. The V and J ends lost 1 base and 6 bases respectively, with 6 bases between them. Germline assignment: CDR1 LNHNV and CDR2 YYDKDF (reference sequence). The CDR3 is made up of 12 amino acids. CDR3 sequence reads: CATSRASDGYTF. The CDR3 nucleotides are TGTGCCACCAGCAGAGCCAGCGATGGCTACACCTTC.

This chain links TRBV5-1 with TRBJ1-5; tentative D call: TRBD1 (5 bases). CDR3 length: 16 amino acids. The V end lost 0 bases, the J end lost 3 bases, and 13 bases lay between the germline ends. The germline V gene encodes CDR1 SGHRS and CDR2 YFSETQ. The CDR3 is CASSLDGWTNNQPQHF. DNA for the CDR3: TGCGCCAGCAGCTTGGACGGTTGGACAAACAATCAGCCCCAGCATTTT.

The chain combines TRBV28 with TRBJ2-7; weak D call: TRBD1 (5 bases). The V and J ends lost 3 bases and 6 bases respectively, with 12 bases between them. There are 13 residues in the CDR3. Germline V gene sequence: CDR1 MDHEN, CDR2 SYDVKM. This CDR3 is CASSLLTVSEQYF. CDR3 DNA sequence: TGTGCCAGCAGTTTGTTGACAGTCAGCGAGCAGTACTTC.

The V and J genes are TRBV13 and TRBJ1-1; TRBD1 matches 9 bases. CDR3 length: 16 amino acids. J gave up 1 base and V 5 bases, and 8 bases lay outside the gene matches. The germline gives CDR1 PRHDT, CDR2 FYEKMQ (reference sequence). The CDR3 DNA reads TGTGCCAGCAGCAGGACAGGGGAGGATGGGAACACTGAAGCTTTCTTT. Its translation: CASSRTGEDGNTEAFF.

V is TRBV11-3 and J is TRBJ2-3; D might be TRBD2 (5 bases). The CDR3 consists of 19 residues. Trimming left V 5 bases short and J 10 bases short, with 34 bases between. The germline CDR1 and CDR2 sequences are SGHNT and YENEEA. In DNA, the CDR3 is TGTGCCAGCAGCAAACAGCTAACTTCGGCTAGCCGGATCTCGGTTGCGCAGTATTTT. Its protein product is CASSKQLTSASRISVAQYF.

The chain joins TRBV7-2 to TRBJ2-7, with TRBD2 matching 7 bases. The V gene end was trimmed by 5 bases and the J gene end by 5 bases; junction bases not matched to a gene: 12. The germline V gene has CDR1 SGHTA and CDR2 FQGNSA. This CDR3 has 15 residues. CDR3 residues: CASSLSGGEGNEQYF. In nucleotides, the CDR3 is TGTGCCAGCAGCCTATCGGGCGGGGAGGGGAACGAGCAGTACTTC.

In regard to this clone: This sample also contains other DNA sequences that code for the same CDR3. The CDR3 DNA reads as TGCGCCAGCAGTCTTGCCGGGGGCCAAGAGACCCAGTACTTC. Protein product: CASSLAGGQETQYF. J is TRBJ2-5 and V is TRBV5-1; a weak D match, TRBD2 (6 bases). CDR1 and CDR2 from the germline V gene are SGHRS and YFSETQ. Trimming took 5 bases from V and 1 from J, leaving 12 bases between them. The CDR3 has 14 amino acids.

The CDR3: CASSFLAGGYQETQYF. The DNA of the CDR3 is TGTGCCAGCAGCTTTTTAGCGGGGGGGTACCAAGAGACCCAGTACTTC. The chain combines TRBV7-2 with TRBJ2-5; 11 bases are shared with TRBD2. The germline V gene has CDR1 SGHTA and CDR2 FQGNSA. Trimming at V came to 3 bases and at J to 0 bases, leaving 3 bases not matched to a gene. The CDR3 is 16 amino acids.

DNA for the CDR3: TGTGCCAGCAGCCAAGTAGCGGCGGGGCTCGGGAACACTGAAGCTTTCTTT. It is translated as CASSQVAAGLGNTEAFF. The chain combines TRBV4-2 with TRBJ1-1; weak D call: TRBD1 (5 bases). V dropped 1 base and J dropped 1 base, with 16 bases sitting between them. There are 17 residues in the CDR3. Germline loops: CDR1 LGHNA, CDR2 YNFKEQ.

The rearrangement joins TRBV28 to TRBJ2-1; 7 nucleotides align to TRBD1. The V gene's germline CDR1 is MDHEN and CDR2 SYDVKM. This CDR3 contains 15 residues. V dropped 8 bases and J dropped 0; count of bases not matched to a gene: 7. The CDR3, as DNA: TGTGCCAGCGGTGACAGGGTAGCCTCCTACAATGAGCAGTTCTTC. Translated, it gives CASGDRVASYNEQFF.

This clone was seen once. The chain employs TRBV5-6 and TRBJ2-7; D is possibly TRBD2 (6 bases). The CDR3 length is 16 residues. V lost 4 bases and J 0 bases, leaving 17 bases between the germline ends. The germline V gene encodes CDR1 SGHDT and CDR2 YYEEEE. DNA of the CDR3: TGTGCCAGCAGCGGGACTCACGGGAGTTTCTCCTACGAGCAGTACTTC. It is translated as CASSGTHGSFSYEQYF. Supplemented by reference TRBV5-6 and TRBJ2-7, the full variable domain reads DAGVTQSPTHLIKTRGQQVTLRCSPKSGHDTVSWYQQALGQGPQFIFQYYEEEERQRGNFPDRFSGHQFPNYSSELNVNALLLGDSALYLCASSGTHGSFSYEQYFGPGTRLTVT.

Only a few counts were recorded for this clone. This rearrangement joins TRBV14 to TRBJ1-3, with D perhaps TRBD1 (6 bases). V lost 1 base to trimming and J lost 4 bases, with 11 bases between them. CDR3 length: 15 amino acids. The V gene's germline CDR1 is SGHDN and CDR2 FVKESK. CDR3 DNA sequence: TGTGCCAGCAGCCAAGTGACAGGCTTCGGAAACACCATATATTTT. Translation gives CASSQVTGFGNTIYF.

The rearrangement links TRBV30 to TRBJ1-5, with 7 bases that match TRBD1. The CDR3 loop spans 15 amino acids. The germline CDR1 and CDR2 sequences are GTSNPN and SVGIG (reference sequence). Trimming at V came to 3 bases and at J to 5 bases, leaving 10 bases not matched to a gene. The chain's CDR3 is CAWSYNDRVYQPQHF. CDR3 sequence (DNA): TGTGCCTGGAGCTACAACGACAGGGTATATCAGCCCCAGCATTTT.

The gene calls are TRBV21-1 and TRBJ2-2; TRBD2, as called in the table, went unchecked against the DNA. TRBV21-1 is annotated as a pseudogene. The CDR3 extends over 17 amino acids. CDR3 amino acids: CASSKWRRGQVTGELFF. The CDR3 coding sequence is TGTGCCAGCAGCAAATGGAGGCGGGGGCAGGTCACCGGGGAGCTGTTTTTT.

This chain connects TRBV28 to TRBJ1-5; D remains unclear. The germline V gene has CDR1 MDHEN and CDR2 SYDVKM. The CDR3 spans 13 residues. V dropped 3 bases and J dropped 4 bases, with 7 bases sitting between them. The CDR3 is CASSFQTNQPQHF. The CDR3 DNA follows: TGTGCCAGCAGTTTTCAGACAAATCAGCCCCAGCATTTT.

The rearrangement uses TRBV2 and TRBJ2-1, with 10 bases aligning to TRBD2. After removal of 2 bases from V and 3 bases from J, the junction contained 7 bases not matched to a gene. Germline V lookup: CDR1 SNHLY, CDR2 FYNNEI. CDR3 length: 17 residues. CDR3 residues: CASSEPGLAEFYNEQFF. The CDR3 region has the DNA TGTGCCAGCAGTGAACCCGGACTAGCGGAATTCTACAATGAGCAGTTCTTC. Full variable domain (remainder filled in from reference TRBV2 and TRBJ2-1): EPEVTQTPSHQVTQMGQEVILRCVPISNHLYFYWYRQILGQKVEFLVSFYNNEISEKSEIFDDQFSVERPDGSNFTLKIRSTKLEDSAMYFCASSEPGLAEFYNEQFFGPGTRLTVL.